A selection of T cell receptor beta chains follows, all from one sample in a study of cytomegalovirus exposure and HLA in healthy donors. This table comes from immunoSEQ multiplex PCR, and its TCRdb copy is limited to in-frame clones, with some not included. The sample lists around 190,000 clones; about 89% were seen once. The sample consisted of PBMCs. The receptors were sampled from a man aged 30 to 39 in good health and CMV-seropositive. The CDR3 runs from the conserved cysteine through the conserved F or W.

TRBJ1-3 | TRBV5-1 | CASSFLTGGDTIYF
TRBJ2-3 | TRBV5-1 | CASNPLATSTDTQYF
TRBJ2-7 | TRBV13 | CASSLPGNYEQYF
TRBJ2-1 | TRBV7-9 | CASSFSTSGVYNEQFF
TRBJ2-5 | TRBV27 | CASGSYTTIKETQYF
TRBJ1-1 | TRBV11-2 | CASRESGGNTEAFF
TRBJ2-3 | TRBV7-3 | CASSLSSPDTQYF
TRBJ1-5 | TRBV7-9 | CASSLNDQPQHF
TRBJ2-2 | TRBV25-1 | CASSEITTTNTGELFF
TRBJ2-7 | TRBV11-2 | CASSSIQGADGYEQYF
TRBJ1-1 | TRBV4-1 | CASSDSSRAFF
TRBJ2-7 | TRBV2 | CASSEMGAGVRSYEQYF
TRBJ2-2 | TRBV6-5 | CASRPGPANTGELFF
TRBJ2-5 | TRBV5-6 | CASSFDRGQETQYF
TRBJ2-7 | TRBV9 | CASSVGQGASYEQYF
TRBJ2-7 | TRBV19 | CASISANYEQYF
TRBJ1-5 | TRBV28 | CASRWTGSGNQPQHF
TRBJ2-7 | TRBV29-1 | CSSTSGTGPYEQYF
TRBJ1-1 | TRBV11-2 | CASSLVPPGGVAFF
TRBJ2-7 | TRBV29-1 | CSVETLAGENEQYF
TRBJ2-5 | TRBV6-5 | CASSYSRTRLQETQYF
TRBJ2-5 | TRBV7-3 | CASSQGLAAEAQYF
TRBJ2-5 | TRBV5-4 | CASSPRGSQETQYF
TRBJ1-2 | TRBV2 | CASRVATDFNYGYTF
TRBJ2-3 | TRBV7-3 | CASSLGPVWTPASTDTQYF
TRBJ2-5 | TRBV11-2 | CASSWWSEQGASAETQYF
TRBJ2-7 | TRBV19 | CASSIKASAYEQYF
TRBJ2-5 | TRBV28 | CASSFGGSGSIETQYF
TRBJ1-3 | TRBV28 | CASSPVGGNSGNTIYF
TRBJ1-3 | TRBV4-3 | CASSQTYLGNTIYF
TRBJ1-5 | TRBV9 | CASSVESGANQPQHF
TRBJ1-2 | TRBV19 | CASRTSSGGGYTF
TRBJ2-1 | TRBV7-3 | CASSSLGGSYNEQFF
TRBJ2-7 | TRBV18 | CASSLVGDTAYEQYF
TRBJ2-1 | TRBV9 | CASSVAHRAGGEQFF
TRBJ2-1 | TRBV14 | CASSQTTGSYNEQFF
TRBJ2-7 | TRBV2 | CASSGQGLPGEQYF
TRBJ2-1 | TRBV7-3 | CASSLAGGPANEQFF
TRBJ1-5 | TRBV30 | CAWSVPGPPPTVTNQPQHF
TRBJ2-7 | TRBV9 | CASSPGQGRGEQYF
TRBJ1-5 | TRBV19 | CASSPPGGGLIQPQHF
TRBJ2-1 | TRBV28 | CASSVTGVSYNEQFF
TRBJ2-3 | TRBV29-1 | CSVEGTGDTDTQYF
TRBJ2-2 | TRBV7-7 | CASSLSTSGTTGELFF
TRBJ2-5 | TRBV29-1 | CSVEVGIRGETQYF
TRBJ2-7 | TRBV5-6 | CASSSGQGYEQYF
TRBJ1-4 | TRBV18 | CASSPRQQGVEKLFF
TRBJ2-1 | TRBV4-1 | CASSQERVFRDRENEQFF
TRBJ2-7 | TRBV6-5 | CASSYPGQAPYEQYF